Following are 10 T cell receptor beta chains from one sample sequenced in a study of cytotoxic CD8 clonotypes in ibrutinib-treated CLL (dated by TCRdb to 2020 to 2022). The sample's time point, from its label and the paper: eleven to twelve months on ibrutinib. The library was made by the immunoSEQ multiplex PCR assay. In its TCRdb copy, this immuneACCESS table keeps in-frame sequences only and misses some clones. Where compared with another copy, unresolved V genes explain less than half of these, and the others have no known cause. The sample table shows some 93,000 clones, and 60% to 80% are seen once. The ten largest clones capture 25% to 35% of the sample. This specimen consisted of PBMCs, obtained after 12 months of ibrutinib treatment. Every receptor here comes from a human donor with chronic lymphocytic leukemia.

The chain has TRBV9 and TRBJ1-5, with unresolved D. This CDR3 contains 16 residues. The germline V and J ends were trimmed by 3 bases and 3 bases, with 16 bases remaining between them. Germline CDR1 SGDLS, CDR2 YYNGEE. CDR3 region: CASSAPTLHINQPQHF. In DNA, the CDR3 is TGTGCCAGCAGCGCCCCGACACTACATATCAATCAGCCCCAGCATTTT.

The chain joins TRBV7-5 to TRBJ2-7; the table's TRBD2 call for D was not verified on the DNA. TRBV7-5 is designated a pseudogene. The CDR3 consists of 9 residues. CDR3 region: CARKREQYF. The CDR3 bases are TGTGCCAGAAAGCGGGAGCAGTACTTC.

The table lists this clone with a count of one. The chain recombines TRBV6-1 with TRBJ2-3, with 8 bases lining up with TRBD1. V lost 4 bases and J lost 4; bases outside the gene matches: 10. Germline CDR1 and CDR2: MNHNS and SASEGT. The CDR3 extends over 16 amino acids. The CDR3 here is CASSARDRLGSDTQYF. DNA of the CDR3: TGTGCCAGCAGTGCCCGGGACAGGTTAGGATCAGATACGCAGTATTTT.

J is TRBJ2-7 and V is TRBV11-3; D not certain. This CDR3 spans 12 amino acids. From germline, CDR1 is SGHNT and CDR2 YENEEA. V was pared by 2 bases and J by 4 bases, with 6 bases between. DNA for the CDR3: TGTGCCAGCAGCTTACACGAGTACGAGCAGTACTTC. Residues: CASSLHEYEQYF.

The genes are TRBV5-1 and TRBJ2-1, with 9 nucleotides matching TRBD1. Unmatched junction bases numbered 8, after V lost 2 bases and J lost 8 bases. Looked up from germline, CDR1 is SGHRS and CDR2 is YFSETQ. This CDR3 comprises 15 residues. CDR3: CASSFSDRGGDEQFF. The CDR3 region has the DNA TGCGCCAGCAGCTTCTCGGACAGGGGAGGGGATGAGCAGTTCTTC. The entire variable domain, with the rest obtained from reference TRBV5-1 and TRBJ2-1, is as follows: KAGVTQTPRYLIKTRGQQVTLSCSPISGHRSVSWYQQTPGQGLQFLFEYFSETQRNKGNFPGRFSGRQFSNSRSEMNVSTLELGDSALYLCASSFSDRGGDEQFFGPGTRLTVL.

The gene calls are TRBV5-1 and TRBJ1-4; D is unresolved. The V gene's germline CDR1 is SGHRS and CDR2 YFSETQ. Trimming took off 1 base at V and 0 bases at J, with 4 bases between the two ends. There are 14 residues in the CDR3. CDR3 sequence (DNA): TGCGCCAGCAGCTTGCAGGCAACTAATGAAAAACTGTTTTTT. This codes for CASSLQATNEKLFF.

The genes are TRBV29-1 and TRBJ1-2, with TRBD1 matching 11 bases. Germline V CDR1 and CDR2: SQVTM, ANQGSEA. CDR3 length equals 14 residues. The V and J ends lost 1 base and 3 bases, in that order; junction bases with no gene match: 1. Here the CDR3 reads CSVEGTGGDYGYTF. CDR3 sequence (DNA): TGCAGCGTTGAAGGGACAGGGGGCGACTATGGCTACACCTTC.

The CDR3 DNA is TGTGCCAGCCGTAGGACGGCTTCTAGCACAGATACGCAGTATTTT. Its protein is CASRRTASSTDTQYF. The chain combines TRBV6-6 with TRBJ2-3; D gene uncertain. Trimming removed 8 bases from V and 0 bases from J, with 15 bases in between. CDR1 is MNHNY and CDR2 is SVGAGI in the germline V gene (reference sequence). CDR3 length: 15 amino acids.

This clone has more than one count but fewer than ten. The rearrangement uses TRBV18 and TRBJ2-1, with a tentative D call TRBD2 (7 bases). Trimming left V 3 bases short and J 7 bases short, with 16 bases between. CDR3 length equals 15 residues. Germline-derived CDR1 and CDR2 are KGHSH and LQKENI. CDR3 in DNA: TGTGCCAGCTCACCCCCTTGGGAGGGGGGGAATGAGCAGTTCTTC. Its translation is CASSPPWEGGNEQFF.

The chain recombines TRBV18 with TRBJ2-7; no reliable D call. V lost 5 bases and J lost 6, with 17 bases in between. CDR1 and CDR2 from the germline V gene are KGHSH and LQKENI. CDR3 size: 14 residues. The CDR3 is CASSSAGLAAEQYF. The CDR3 DNA reads TGTGCCAGCTCATCGGCCGGGCTGGCCGCCGAGCAGTACTTC. The full variable domain, rest sourced from reference TRBV18 and TRBJ2-7, is NAGVMQNPRHLVRRRGQEARLRCSPMKGHSHVYWYRQLPEEGLKFMVYLQKENIIDESGMPKERFSAEFPKEGPSILRIQQVVRGDSAAYFCASSSAGLAAEQYFGPGTRLTVT.